These 15 T cell receptor beta chains share one sample of origin, sequenced in a study of T cell clonality in common variable immunodeficiency. Overall study results and limits: Common variable immunodeficiency TCR beta sequences reportedly had fewer deletions and N-nucleotide insertions.

These receptors' antigens are unknown. TCRdb's table, derived via immunoSEQ multiplex PCR, lists solely in-frame clones and lacks some. The sample presents 25,000 to 30,000 clones, none singletons. The sequenced sample consisted of peripheral blood mononuclear cells. These receptors were obtained from a human donor with common variable immunodeficiency.

In this sample, this clone turned up a few times. The read gets to within 3 residues of the CDR3 end, and the germline J gene fills in the rest. The chain couples TRBV11-2 to TRBJ2-7; TRBD2 aligns across 11 bases. The germline CDR1 and CDR2 sequences are SGHAT and FQNNGV. This CDR3 region has 15 residues. J gave up 4 bases and V 3 bases, and 5 bases lay outside the gene matches. The sequenced part of the CDR3 DNA is TGTGCCAGCAGCTTCAGTACTAGCGGGAGTTACGAG. It encodes CASSFSTSGSYE. From start to end, the CDR3 is CASSFSTSGSYEQYF.

This clone appeared a few times. Read coverage stops 3 residues before the CDR3 terminus; the germline J gene supplies the remainder. This sequence joins TRBV11-2 and TRBJ2-7, with D tentatively TRBD2 (6 bases). Germline CDR1 and CDR2: SGHAT and FQNNGV. The CDR3 is 15 amino acids. V was trimmed by 3 bases and J by 1 base, leaving 13 bases between them. Incomplete CDR3 DNA: TGTGCCAGCAGCTTTCTCGGGACTGAGTCCTACGAG. Translating it yields CASSFLGTESYE. The full CDR3 reads CASSFLGTESYEQYF. Looking up the rest from reference TRBV11-2 and TRBJ2-7 gives the full variable domain: EAGVAQSPRYKIIEKRQSVAFWCNPISGHATLYWYQQILGQGPKLLIQFQNNGVVDDSQLPKDRFSAERLKGVDSTLKIQPAKLEDSAVYLCASSFLGTESYEQYFGPGTRLTVT.

This clone was counted a few times. The CDR3 DNA, read in part, is TGTGCCAGTAGGACCCAGGCCAGGCAGGGGTATCGGCCC. This gives the protein CASRTQARQGYRP. The whole CDR3 is CASRTQARQGYRPQHF. The chain couples TRBV19 to TRBJ1-5; perhaps TRBD1 as D (6 bases). The read comes to an end 3 residues before the CDR3 does, leaving the germline J gene to fill in the end. Germline loops: CDR1 LNHDA, CDR2 SQIVND (reference sequence). This CDR3 contains 16 residues. V lost 6 bases and J lost 9, with 24 bases in between.

With regard to this clone: The read ends 3 residues before the CDR3 terminus; that terminus is restored from the germline J gene. The rearrangement links TRBV2 to TRBJ1-5, with TRBD1 matching over 9 bases. The CDR3 totals 17 residues. J lost 7 bases, V lost 7 bases, and 17 bases had no gene match. From germline, CDR1 is SNHLY and CDR2 FYNNEI. The CDR3 bases that were read are TGTGCCAGCACCCTAGGGGGGGACAGGGAGTCCCGGCAGCCC. Translation: CASTLGGDRESRQP. The whole CDR3 sequence is CASTLGGDRESRQPQHF.

This clone was picked up a small number of times. The read finishes 3 residues shy of the CDR3 end, and the germline J gene is used to complete it. This chain links TRBV30 with TRBJ1-2, with unresolved D. The CDR3 spans 13 residues. Germline V gene lookup returns CDR1 GTSNPN and CDR2 SVGIG (reference sequence). V was trimmed by 0 bases and J by 7 bases, leaving 12 bases between them. The CDR3 reads CAWSVNLRGGYTF. The CDR3 bases that were read are TGTGCCTGGAGTGTAAACCTCCGGGGTGGC.

Comments on this clone: The read terminates 3 residues ahead of where the CDR3 ends, so the germline J gene completes it. The chain has TRBV7-9 and TRBJ1-1; the D gene is possibly TRBD1 (5 bases). V was trimmed by 0 bases and J by 5 bases, leaving 13 bases between them. The CDR3 spans 15 residues. Germline CDR1 SEHNR, CDR2 FQNEAQ (reference sequence). CDR3 loop: CASSLAGRRATEAFF. The DNA read from the CDR3 is TGTGCCAGCAGCTTAGCCGGACGCAGGGCGACTGAA.

Details on this clone: The read halts 3 residues ahead of the CDR3 end, with the missing end drawn from the germline J gene. The gene calls are TRBV30 and TRBJ1-4; tentative D call: TRBD1 (6 bases). The CDR3 sequence is 15 residues long. V was cut by 5 bases and J by 4 bases, with 17 bases left in between. Germline V lookup: CDR1 GTSNPN, CDR2 SVGIG (reference sequence). Here the CDR3 reads CAWGPGAGVNEKLFF. Incomplete CDR3 DNA: TGTGCCTGGGGCCCCGGGGCAGGGGTTAATGAAAAA.

A word on this clone: The sequenced fragment ends 3 residues before the CDR3 boundary, so the rest is inferred from the germline J gene. The chain joins TRBV19 to TRBJ1-2; D remains unclear. V lost 9 bases and J 7 bases, leaving 15 bases between the germline ends. CDR1 LNHDA and CDR2 SQIVND come from the germline V gene (reference sequence). The CDR3 spans 12 residues. CDR3 in amino acids: CASTSGWSGYTF. The CDR3 DNA, read in part, is TGTGCCAGCACAAGCGGGTGGAGTGGC.

This clone was seen a handful of times. The CDR3 end lies 3 residues beyond the end of the read and is filled in from the germline J gene. The chain employs TRBV5-1 and TRBJ2-7, with 8 bases matching TRBD1. The junction had 1 base not matched to a gene; V was cut back by 1 base and J by 4 bases. Germline V gives CDR1 SGHRS, CDR2 YFSETQ. The CDR3 is 13 amino acids. CDR3 DNA, as far as it was read: TGCGCCAGCAGCTTGTGGACAGGGTACGAG. This translates into CASSLWTGYE. The entire CDR3 is CASSLWTGYEQYF.

A few counts support this clone. The CDR3 goes on 3 residues after the read ends, and that part is filled in from the germline J gene. The chain uses TRBV7-9 and TRBJ2-2; D may be TRBD1 (6 bases). V lost 5 bases and J lost 8, with 18 bases in between. Looked up from germline, CDR1 is SEHNR and CDR2 is FQNEAQ (reference sequence). CDR3 length equals 15 residues. This CDR3 reads CASSLNRVGTGELFF. The sequenced CDR3 bases are TGTGCCAGCAGCCTCAACAGGGTTGGTACGGGGGAG.

This clone was counted a few times. With the read ending 3 residues before the CDR3 end, the germline J gene is used to fill in that end. The J gene is TRBJ2-7, the V gene TRBV7-6; 10 bases agree with TRBD2. CDR3 length equals 14 residues. Trimming at V came to 3 bases and at J to 6 bases, leaving 5 bases not matched to a gene. The germline CDR1 and CDR2 sequences are SGHVS and FNYEAQ. The part of the CDR3 DNA that was read is TGTGCCAGCAGCTTGCGGACTAGCGGTTTCGAG. It yields the protein CASSLRTSGFE. The complete CDR3 protein is CASSLRTSGFEQYF.

Regarding this clone: The read finishes 3 residues shy of the CDR3 end, and the germline J gene is used to complete it. V and J are TRBV19 and TRBJ1-5; 9 bases are shared with TRBD1. In germline, CDR1 is LNHDA, CDR2 SQIVND (reference sequence). The CDR3 length is 15 residues. The junction had 10 bases not matched to a gene; V was cut back by 6 bases and J by 7 bases. The CDR3 region is CASSTRQGGRQPQHF. Incomplete CDR3 DNA: TGTGCCAGTAGCACAAGACAGGGGGGAAGACAGCCC.

This clone has more than one count but fewer than ten. The observed sequence ends 3 residues before the CDR3 terminus, with the missing tail filled in from the germline J gene. The rearrangement joins TRBV19 to TRBJ2-3; 9 bases are a match to TRBD2. Looked up from germline, CDR1 is LNHDA and CDR2 is SQIVND (reference sequence). CDR3 length: 18 amino acids. With V trimmed by 5 bases and J by 7 bases, 19 bases remained unmatched. The CDR3 loop is CASSLTLTGTSLRNTQYF. The CDR3 bases that were read are TGTGCCAGTAGTTTGACACTTACCGGGACTAGCCTCCGGAATACG.

Many counts were recorded for this clone. The read terminates 3 residues ahead of where the CDR3 ends, so the germline J gene completes it. V is TRBV20-1 and J is TRBJ2-1; a possible D gene is TRBD1 (6 bases). Germline CDR1 is DFQATT and CDR2 is SNEGSKA (reference sequence). The CDR3 runs 15 residues. Trimming took off 6 bases at V and 3 bases at J, with 18 bases between the two ends. The sequenced CDR3 bases are TGCAGTGCCGGGATCCACAGGGTTCGCTACAATGAG. Residues: CSAGIHRVRYNE. The whole CDR3 protein reads CSAGIHRVRYNEQFF.

This clone was seen at least ten times. The read stops 3 residues short of the end of the CDR3; the missing end is completed from the germline J gene. This sequence joins TRBV20-1 and TRBJ2-6; D call uncertain. V dropped 4 bases and J dropped 1 base, with 14 bases sitting between them. The CDR3 is 16 residues long. Germline V lookup: CDR1 DFQATT, CDR2 SNEGSKA (reference sequence). The sequenced CDR3 bases are TGCAGTGCTACCCGTTCAAGGGTGTCTGGGGCCAACGTC. Translated, it gives CSATRSRVSGANV. The whole CDR3 is CSATRSRVSGANVLTF.